This is a list of T cell receptor beta chains from one sample in a study of shared clonotypes between healthy human individuals. The protocol was immunoSEQ multiplex PCR, while the TCRdb copy is restricted to in-frame clones and leaves out a portion. In the table there are 900,000 to 1,200,000 clones, 78% of which are singletons. The sequenced sample consisted of memory CD4+ T cells from PBMCs. All receptors derive from a man aged 18 to 35 in good health. Some clones in this sample may be carry-over from other donors' samples. Both conserved end residues are part of each CDR3. Each record gives: CDR3 length, J gene, V gene, CDR3 protein.

15,TRBJ2-7,TRBV15,CATSRSGSLGYEQYF
13,TRBJ1-5,TRBV27,CASAGWGNQPQHF
15,TRBJ1-4,TRBV4-3,CASSPSTGGNEKLFF
15,TRBJ2-7,TRBV21-1,CASSKFGGTSYEQYF
14,TRBJ1-2,TRBV28,CASSSPPAPRGYTF
15,TRBJ2-1,TRBV11-3,CASSSGQGARNEQFF
14,TRBJ2-7,TRBV30,CAWSVLIGSYEQYF
15,TRBJ1-2,TRBV10-3,CAISELTGEDYGYTF
16,TRBJ2-7,TRBV4-2,CASSLSGGDASYEQYF
14,TRBJ2-3,TRBV5-1,CASSGVGRTDTQYF
12,TRBJ1-1,TRBV30,CAWVGGVAEAFF
16,TRBJ1-3,TRBV7-9,CASSPVANHPGNTIYF
14,TRBJ2-5,TRBV9,CASSVGLAGGTQYF
16,TRBJ1-2,TRBV18,CASSPQGTSPGYGYTF
13,TRBJ1-2,TRBV6-1,CASSYDSNYGYTF
15,TRBJ1-1,TRBV28,CASSSWTGMNTEAFF
13,TRBJ1-1,TRBV28,CASSWGGNTEAFF
15,TRBJ1-5,TRBV28,CASSGVTGLNQPQHF
16,TRBJ2-7,TRBV9,CASSPLAGGALYEQYF
15,TRBJ1-2,TRBV14,CASSPPGTVDYGYTF
16,TRBJ2-2,TRBV6-6,CASSKPGTSGTGELFF
14,TRBJ1-4,TRBV7-8,CASSLGGFNEKLFF
14,TRBJ1-1,TRBV27,CASSLITGNTEAFF
17,TRBJ1-5,TRBV30,CAWTDGAGAGSNQPQHF
14,TRBJ1-5,TRBV6-4,CASSVTGYDQPQHF
16,TRBJ2-7,TRBV19,CASSARRQAASYEQYF
14,TRBJ2-7,TRBV7-2,CASSFGGTLYEQYF
13,TRBJ2-7,TRBV11-3,CASSRSGSHEQYF